This entry describes one TCR beta chain. Its antigen is unidentified. The protocol was immunoSEQ multiplex PCR, while the TCRdb copy is restricted to in-frame clones and leaves out a portion. The sample has some 68,000 clones, roughly 86% seen once. These data originate in a study of OX40 agonist ivuxolimab in advanced cancers. Study background: Patients' therapy was ivuxolimab, an antibody that acts as an agonist of OX40 (CD134). Study results and caveats: Dosing at 0.1 to 3.0 mg/kg was accompanied by clonal expansion of CD4+ and CD8+ blood T cells by week 6.

Per germline, CDR1 WSHSY and CDR2 SAAADI. The CDR3 has 15 residues. J was trimmed by 5 bases and V by 6 bases; bases with no gene match: 11. J is TRBJ1-2 and V is TRBV10-2; 8 bases are a match to TRBD1. This receptor was identified in an adult with an advanced solid tumor such as melanoma, head and neck, liver or kidney cancer. Specimen: CD4+ or CD8+ T cells sorted from blood, collected in a trial of the OX40 agonist ivuxolimab. CDR3 DNA sequence: TGCGCCAGCAGCCTGTCACAGGGGGGTCATTATGGCTACACCTTC. Encoded protein: CASSLSQGGHYGYTF.